This TCR beta chain was obtained from a study of T cells in Graves' hyperthyroidism and ophthalmopathy. Study results and caveats: Expanded thyroid clonotypes (above 0.001) were mostly also found in blood.

TCR beta CDR3 region amplification was performed from RNA transcripts. HTBI primers were used for first-round RT-PCR of the TCR CDR3. MiXCR was run by TCRdb on the multiplex PCR reads, yielding one entry per CDR3 protein. The table includes fewer than 600,000 distinct CDR3 sequences, about 14% detected once. Per germline, CDR1 SGHDN and CDR2 FVKESK. Trimming pared 1 base from V and 0 bases from J, leaving 9 bases between. CDR3 size: 15 residues. This clonotype has more than one count but fewer than ten. Antigen specificity is unknown. This rearrangement joins TRBV14 to TRBJ1-2; no reliable D call. This sequence was found in a woman aged 40-49 years with Graves' hyperthyroidism. Sequenced: blood. This CDR3 reads CASSQVRGANYGYTF. As DNA, the CDR3 is TGTGCCAGCAGCCAAGTACGGGGAGCTAACTATGGCTACACCTTC.